This T cell receptor (beta chain) comes out of a study of T cell responses to AZD1222 COVID-19 vaccine. Study in general: Pooled in the analysis were second doses at about 4 or about 12 weeks. Broader study findings: Targeting of unmutated variant regions was reportedly seen in nearly half of spike-specific TCRs. Baseline antibody screening turned up just six seropositive AZD1222 recipients. After the peak T cell response, and only then, were repertoires sampled.

The V and J ends lost 3 bases and 2 bases respectively, with 11 bases between them. Germline-derived CDR1 and CDR2 are ENHRY and SYGVKD. This CDR3 region has 14 residues. Note on this clone: No antigen is known for it.

Here immunoSEQ multiplex PCR was the method, and the copy in TCRdb shows in-frame clones only, minus some. The table has about 140,000 clones, about 90% seen once. The TCR comes from an adult in good health. The sequenced sample was peripheral blood, obtained on day 0 of AZD1222 vaccination. The chain uses TRBV10-3 and TRBJ2-7, with D possibly matching TRBD1 (6 bases). As DNA, the CDR3 is TGTGCCATCAGTGAAGAGGACAGTACCTACGAGCAGTACTTC. It encodes CAISEEDSTYEQYF.